These 27 T cell receptor beta chains were all obtained from the same sample, sequenced in a study of OX40 agonist ivuxolimab in advanced cancers. Clones were sequenced by immunoSEQ multiplex PCR, and TCRdb holds only the in-frame ones, with some missing. The sample includes 55,000 to 90,000 clones, 88% of them seen just once. The sample here was CD4+ or CD8+ T cells sorted from blood, taken in a trial of the OX40 agonist ivuxolimab. The receptors derive from an adult with an advanced solid tumor such as melanoma, head and neck, liver or kidney cancer.

Points on this clone: Other DNA sequences in this sample translate to the same CDR3. This rearrangement joins TRBV19 to TRBJ1-5, with TRBD1 matching 11 bases. Germline lookup yields CDR1 LNHDA and CDR2 SQIVND (reference sequence). V shed 5 bases, J shed 4 bases, and the junction held 1 base outside the gene matches. CDR3 size: 14 residues. The CDR3 loop is CASSGTGGNQPQHF. CDR3 sequence (DNA): TGTGCCAGTAGTGGGACAGGGGGGAATCAGCCCCAGCATTTT.

The chain is built from TRBV4-2 and TRBJ1-2; D is ambiguous. Trimming shortened V by 3 bases and J by 6 bases, and 11 bases separated the two germline ends. This CDR3 comprises 13 residues. Per germline, CDR1 LGHNA and CDR2 YNFKEQ. CDR3 in amino acids: CASSHRPGDGYTF. The DNA for the CDR3 is TGTGCCAGCAGCCACCGACCCGGGGATGGCTACACCTTC.

The rearrangement links TRBV6-6 to TRBJ2-7; possible D gene TRBD2, 5 bases. CDR1 and CDR2 from the germline V gene are MNHNY and SVGAGI (reference sequence). The ends were cut back, 2 bases at V and 5 bases at J, with 13 bases in the middle. This CDR3 comprises 14 residues. The CDR3 sequence is CASSYRTLTHEQYF. The CDR3 nucleotides read TGTGCCAGCAGTTACCGGACTCTGACCCACGAGCAGTACTTC.

This clone was seen just once. The chain is built from TRBV7-8 and TRBJ2-3; TRBD1 agrees at 12 bases. The CDR3 totals 15 residues. After removal of 4 bases from V and 4 bases from J, the junction contained 3 bases not matched to a gene. Looked up from germline, CDR1 is SGHVS and CDR2 is FQNEAQ. The CDR3 region has the DNA TGTGCCAGCAGCTGGGGACAGGGGGCGGCAGATACGCAGTATTTT. Translation: CASSWGQGAADTQYF.

The chain couples TRBV11-1 to TRBJ2-7, with 11 bases aligning to TRBD1. Germline V gives CDR1 SGHAT, CDR2 FQDESV (reference sequence). V lost 4 bases and J lost 5; bases outside the gene matches: 7. The CDR3 is 15 residues long. Written as DNA, the CDR3 is TGTGCCAGCAGCTCAAGCTGGACAGGGGGCCACGAGCAGTACTTC. Translated, it gives CASSSSWTGGHEQYF.

The DNA of the CDR3 is TGTGCCAGCAGCTTAAGTATCCGTCTCTCCGGAACTGAAGCTTTCTTT. Its protein product is CASSLSIRLSGTEAFF. The chain recombines TRBV7-3 with TRBJ1-1; D gene uncertain. CDR1 is SGHTA, CDR2 FQGTGA, per germline. The CDR3 is made up of 16 amino acids. The germline V and J ends were trimmed by 1 base and 5 bases, with 17 bases remaining between them.

DNA for the CDR3: TGTGCCAGCTCACCACAAGGGGGTTCCCAAGAGACCCAGTACTTC. It yields the protein CASSPQGGSQETQYF. The J gene is TRBJ2-5, the V gene TRBV18; tentatively, D is TRBD1 (6 bases). Looked up from germline, CDR1 is KGHSH and CDR2 is LQKENI. The CDR3 is made up of 15 amino acids. The ends were cut back, 1 base at V and 1 base at J, with 10 bases in the middle. The full variable domain, with the rest looked up from reference TRBV18 and TRBJ2-5, is NAGVMQNPRHLVRRRGQEARLRCSPMKGHSHVYWYRQLPEEGLKFMVYLQKENIIDESGMPKERFSAEFPKEGPSILRIQQVVRGDSAAYFCASSPQGGSQETQYFGPGTRLLVL.

The chain uses TRBV11-3 and TRBJ1-2; no firm D call. Germline CDR1 reads SGHNT; CDR2 reads YENEEA. V dropped 2 bases and J dropped 2 bases, with 0 bases sitting between them. This CDR3 is built from 11 residues. The CDR3 nucleotides read TGTGCCAGCAGCTTAAACTATGGCTACACCTTC. It yields the protein CASSLNYGYTF. Using reference TRBV11-3 and TRBJ1-2 for the parts outside the CDR3, the full variable domain is EAGVVQSPRYKIIEKKQPVAFWCNPISGHNTLYWYLQNLGQGPELLIRYENEEAVDDSQLPKDRFSAERLKGVDSTLKIQPAELGDSAVYLCASSLNYGYTFGSGTRLTVV.

This chain uses TRBV7-9 with TRBJ2-7; 8 bases fit TRBD1. The V gene end was trimmed by 5 bases and the J gene end by 2 bases; junction bases not matched to a gene: 8. CDR1 SEHNR and CDR2 FQNEAQ come from the germline V gene (reference sequence). This CDR3 region has 15 residues. CDR3 residues: CASSPPTGATYEQYF. The CDR3 DNA sequence: TGTGCCAGCAGCCCGCCGACAGGGGCGACCTACGAGCAGTACTTC.

The chain recombines TRBV7-2 with TRBJ2-7; 8 bases match TRBD2. The CDR3 has 16 residues. Trimming removed 4 bases from V and 2 bases from J; junction bases left unmatched: 10. Germline V CDR1 and CDR2: SGHTA, FQGNSA. This CDR3 reads CASSSPTTSAPYEQYF. The CDR3 nucleotides are TGTGCCAGCAGCTCGCCCACGACTAGCGCTCCCTACGAGCAGTACTTC.

This chain links TRBV5-1 with TRBJ2-6, with TRBD1 identical over 9 bases. This CDR3 has 19 residues. Germline V lookup: CDR1 SGHRS, CDR2 YFSETQ. V was clipped by 4 bases and J by 0 bases; unmatched bases: 11. CDR3 coding DNA: TGCGCCAGCAGCCCGAGGACCGGGACAGGGCTCTCTGGGGCCAACGTCCTGACTTTC. It is translated as CASSPRTGTGLSGANVLTF.

This chain joins TRBV6-5 and TRBJ1-5; D is unclear. V was clipped by 8 bases and J by 0 bases, with 11 bases between them. This CDR3 contains 14 residues. Germline lookup yields CDR1 MNHEY and CDR2 SVGAGI. CDR3 DNA: TGTGCCAGCGGACTGACCTATAGCAATCAGCCCCAGCATTTT. Translation gives CASGLTYSNQPQHF.

The V gene is TRBV5-6, the J gene TRBJ1-1; TRBD1 might be the D (5 bases). Trimming removed 1 base at V and 4 bases at J, with 17 bases between. The length of the CDR3 is 16 residues. CDR1 is SGHDT, CDR2 YYEEEE, per germline. Written as DNA, the CDR3 is TGTGCCAGCAGCTTGATCGCGACAGTGATGGGCACTGAAGCTTTCTTT. Protein sequence: CASSLIATVMGTEAFF.

This clone was observed once. The chain links TRBV29-1 to TRBJ2-3; the match to TRBD2 covers 10 bases. From germline, CDR1 is SQVTM and CDR2 ANQGSEA. The J segment lost 5 bases and the V segment lost 5 bases, leaving 4 bases of the junction unmatched. The CDR3 spans 13 residues. Written as DNA, the CDR3 is TGCAGCGTTCTAGCGGGAGTGGTAGATACGCAGTATTTT. Its translation is CSVLAGVVDTQYF.

In this sample, this clone turned up a few times. The chain couples TRBV30 to TRBJ2-6, with TRBD1 matching 12 bases. V lost 4 bases to trimming and J lost 4 bases; unmatched junction nucleotides: 8. The CDR3 has 17 amino acids. The V gene's germline CDR1 is GTSNPN and CDR2 SVGIG (reference sequence). The CDR3 DNA is TGTGCCTGGATCCGGGACAGGGGGCGTAAAGGGGCCAACGTCCTGACTTTC. As protein: CAWIRDRGRKGANVLTF. The full variable domain, in which reference TRBV30 and TRBJ2-6 provide the parts outside the CDR3, is SQTIHQWPATLVQPVGSPLSLECTVEGTSNPNLYWYRQAAGRGLQLLFYSVGIGQISSEVPQNLSASRPQDRQFILSSKKLLLSDSGFYLCAWIRDRGRKGANVLTFGAGSRLTVL.

In this sample, this clone turned up once. The gene calls are TRBV7-3 and TRBJ2-3; D tentatively reads TRBD1 or TRBD2 (5 bases each). This CDR3 has 13 amino acids. Germline CDR1 SGHTA, CDR2 FQGTGA. The ends were cut back, 11 bases at V and 0 bases at J, with 12 bases in the middle. In nucleotides, the CDR3 is TGTGCCTCCCGGGACCAGAGCACAGATACGCAGTATTTT. Its translation is CASRDQSTDTQYF.

V and J are TRBV7-2 and TRBJ1-1; D possibly corresponds to TRBD1 (5 bases). CDR3 length equals 13 residues. V lost 5 bases, J lost 5 bases, and 12 bases lay in between. Per the germline V gene, CDR1 is SGHTA and CDR2 is FQGNSA. The CDR3 nucleotides read TGTGCCAGCAGCCTACTGGAGGGGACTGAAGCTTTCTTT. Its protein is CASSLLEGTEAFF.

J is TRBJ1-4 and V is TRBV28; D remains unclear. Trimming shortened V by 6 bases and J by 0 bases, and 11 bases separated the two germline ends. The CDR3 is 15 amino acids. From germline, CDR1 is MDHEN and CDR2 SYDVKM. CDR3 sequence (DNA): TGTGCCAGCAGCCCCCGGTTCTCAACTAATGAAAAACTGTTTTTT. Translating it yields CASSPRFSTNEKLFF.

The chain uses TRBV7-2 and TRBJ2-1; 8 nucleotides align to TRBD2. The V gene's germline CDR1 is SGHTA and CDR2 FQGNSA. This CDR3 contains 16 residues. Trimming at V came to 2 bases and at J to 4 bases, leaving 7 bases not matched to a gene. CDR3 nucleotide sequence: TGTGCCAGCAGCTTAAGTTCAATAGCGGGGTACAATGAGCAGTTCTTC. Translation: CASSLSSIAGYNEQFF.

The genes are TRBV6-5 and TRBJ1-1; no firm D call. Germline loops: CDR1 MNHEY, CDR2 SVGAGI. The CDR3 runs 13 residues. The V end lost 2 bases, the J end lost 5 bases, and 9 bases lay between the germline ends. The DNA for the CDR3 is TGTGCCAGCAGTTACCAACAAGGGACTGAAGCTTTCTTT. This gives the protein CASSYQQGTEAFF.

The V gene is TRBV7-2, the J gene TRBJ1-6; maybe TRBD1 (6 bases). This CDR3 has 13 residues. Per the germline V gene, CDR1 is SGHTA and CDR2 is FQGNSA. V lost 6 bases and J lost 10, with 13 bases in between. The CDR3 loop reads CASRSRGLSPLHF. The CDR3 DNA reads as TGTGCCAGCAGGAGCAGGGGACTCTCACCCCTCCACTTT.

The genes are TRBV7-9 and TRBJ2-5; 7 positions agree with TRBD1. This CDR3 is built from 14 residues. The germline V gene encodes CDR1 SEHNR and CDR2 FQNEAQ (reference sequence). The J segment lost 3 bases and the V segment lost 8 bases, leaving 9 bases of the junction unmatched. The CDR3 DNA reads as TGTGCCAGCGGCAGTTCAGGGGGAAAAGAGACCCAGTACTTC. It translates to CASGSSGGKETQYF.

This chain uses TRBV12-5 with TRBJ2-7, with D perhaps TRBD1 or TRBD2 (5 bases each). Trimming took 8 bases from V and 5 from J, leaving 13 bases between them. Per the germline V gene, CDR1 is LGHNT and CDR2 is FRNRAP. The CDR3 totals 12 residues. CDR3: CASLRGRNEQYF. The CDR3 nucleotides read TGTGCTAGTTTGAGGGGAAGGAACGAGCAGTACTTC.

The J gene is TRBJ1-6, the V gene TRBV2; D might be TRBD1 (5 bases). The length of the CDR3 is 16 residues. Germline V lookup: CDR1 SNHLY, CDR2 FYNNEI. The germline V and J ends were trimmed by 5 bases and 5 bases, with 16 bases remaining between them. The CDR3 is CASSSDSPLNNSPLHF. The CDR3 DNA sequence: TGTGCCAGCAGTTCCGACAGCCCCTTAAATAATTCACCCCTCCACTTT.

CDR3 coding DNA: TGTGCCAGCAGCTATGGGACAGGGAAGCACAATGAGCAGTTCTTC. Translated, it gives CASSYGTGKHNEQFF. The genes are TRBV7-9 and TRBJ2-1, with 9 bases aligning to TRBD1. This CDR3 spans 15 amino acids. Germline V gene sequence: CDR1 SEHNR, CDR2 FQNEAQ (reference sequence). V dropped 4 bases and J dropped 5; count of bases not matched to a gene: 6. Looking up the rest from reference TRBV7-9 and TRBJ2-1 gives the full variable domain: DTGVSQNPRHKITKRGQNVTFRCDPISEHNRLYWYRQTLGQGPEFLTYFQNEAQLEKSRLLSDRFSAERPKGSFSTLEIQRTEQGDSAMYLCASSYGTGKHNEQFFGPGTRLTVL.

This chain uses TRBV27 with TRBJ2-3; unclear D gene. CDR3 length: 13 amino acids. The ends were cut back, 5 bases at V and 1 base at J, with 7 bases in the middle. Germline V lookup: CDR1 MNHEY, CDR2 SMNVEV (reference sequence). The CDR3 loop is CASSEQRTDTQYF. The CDR3 nucleotides are TGTGCCAGCAGTGAGCAGCGCACAGATACGCAGTATTTT.

The chain joins TRBV7-9 to TRBJ2-2, with 11 bases lining up with TRBD2. Germline assignment: CDR1 SEHNR and CDR2 FQNEAQ (reference sequence). The ends lost 1 base at V and 9 bases at J; junction bases unmatched: 10. The CDR3 is 17 amino acids. The CDR3 DNA sequence: TGTGCCAGCAGCTTAGGGGCTCGACTAGCGGGGTCGCGGGAGCTGTTTTTT. It codes for CASSLGARLAGSRELFF. The whole variable domain, filled in from reference TRBV7-9 and TRBJ2-2, reads DTGVSQNPRHKITKRGQNVTFRCDPISEHNRLYWYRQTLGQGPEFLTYFQNEAQLEKSRLLSDRFSAERPKGSFSTLEIQRTEQGDSAMYLCASSLGARLAGSRELFFGEGSRLTVL.